This T cell receptor (beta chain) is from a study of blood T cell repertoires in COVID-19. After removal of 3 bases from V and 2 bases from J, the junction contained 6 bases not matched to a gene. The CDR3 length is 16 residues. Germline-derived CDR1 and CDR2 are KGHSH and LQKENI. Profiled with immunoSEQ multiplex PCR; TCRdb holds only in-frame clones, not every one. The sample has 300,000 to 400,000 clones, more than 80% seen once. This TCR was sampled from a woman in her twenties or thirties with COVID-19, enrolled during active disease. The chain couples TRBV18 to TRBJ1-5, with TRBD1 matching 8 bases. The sequenced material came from peripheral blood. CDR3 region: CASSPLDRGGNQPQHF. The CDR3 DNA reads as TGTGCCAGCTCACCGCTAGACAGGGGAGGCAATCAGCCCCAGCATTTT.